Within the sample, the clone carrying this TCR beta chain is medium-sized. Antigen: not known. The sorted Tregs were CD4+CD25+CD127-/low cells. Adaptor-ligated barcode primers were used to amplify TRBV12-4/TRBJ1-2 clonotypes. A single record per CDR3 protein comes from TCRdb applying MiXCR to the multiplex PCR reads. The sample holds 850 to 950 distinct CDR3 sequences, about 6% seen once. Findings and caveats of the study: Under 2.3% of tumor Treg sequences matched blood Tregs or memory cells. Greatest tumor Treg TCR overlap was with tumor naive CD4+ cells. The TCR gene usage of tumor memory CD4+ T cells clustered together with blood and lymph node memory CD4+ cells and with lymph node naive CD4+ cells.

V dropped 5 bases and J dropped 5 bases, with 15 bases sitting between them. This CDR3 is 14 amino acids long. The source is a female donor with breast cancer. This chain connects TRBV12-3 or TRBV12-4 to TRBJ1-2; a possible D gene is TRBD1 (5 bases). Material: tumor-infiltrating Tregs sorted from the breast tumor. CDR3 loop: CASSRLGEGYGYTF. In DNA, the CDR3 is TGTGCCAGCAGTCGCCTCGGGGAGGGGTATGGCTACACCTTC.